A selection of T cell receptor beta chains follows, all from one sample in a study of T cells in Graves' hyperthyroidism and ophthalmopathy. TCRdb re-analysed the multiplex PCR reads in MiXCR, keeping a single row per CDR3 protein. The profile shows about 840,000 distinct CDR3 sequences, roughly 37% of them singletons. The sample consisted of blood. The receptors originated from a man aged 18-30 years with Graves' hyperthyroidism. Each CDR3 is given with its conserved first and last residue. D genes are given only for firm matches. Some rows mark clone size as missing; the rest say once, few, many or name a class of expanded clone.

TRBV7-9,.,TRBD2,TRBJ2-7,16,CASSPRTSGNPYEQYF,TGTGCCAGCAGCCCCAGGACTAGCGGGAACCCCTACGAGCAGTACTTC
TRBV6-5,few,.,TRBJ1-4,15,CASSYGWQTEEKLFF,TGTGCCAGCAGTTACGGGTGGCAGACGGAGGAAAAACTGTTTTTT
TRBV7-2,once,TRBD1,TRBJ2-7,14,CASSYVQGAREQYF,TGTGCCAGCAGCTACGTACAGGGGGCCCGGGAGCAGTACTTC
TRBV7-9,once,.,TRBJ1-1,16,CASSLGGGRLNTEAFF,TGTGCCAGCAGCTTAGGCGGGGGCAGACTTAACACTGAAGCTTTCTTT
TRBV6-1,.,.,TRBJ1-5,14,CASSANRGNQPQHF,TGTGCCAGCAGTGCGAATCGGGGCAATCAGCCCCAGCATTTT
TRBV2,few,.,TRBJ2-5,14,CASSVVRKGETQYF,TGTGCCAGTTCAGTGGTCCGCAAGGGGGAGACCCAGTACTTC
TRBV9,many,TRBD1,TRBJ2-7,14,CASSDRDRSYEQYF,TGTGCCAGCAGCGACCGGGACAGGTCCTACGAGCAGTACTTC
TRBV7-9,.,.,TRBJ1-2,11,CASRPGGGYTF,TGTGCCAGCAGGCCGGGAGGTGGCTACACCTTC
TRBV19,many,.,TRBJ2-2,12,CASSINTGELFF,TGTGCCAGTAGTATCAACACCGGGGAGCTGTTTTTT
TRBV7-8,few,TRBD1,TRBJ2-7,15,CASSQRDRGPYEQYF,TGTGCCAGCAGCCAGAGGGACAGGGGCCCCTACGAGCAGTACTTC
TRBV7-2,few,TRBD2,TRBJ2-5,16,CASSSRLAGEGETQYF,TGTGCCAGCAGCTCGAGACTAGCGGGAGAGGGGGAGACCCAGTACTTC
TRBV2,once,.,TRBJ2-5,13,CASSFGILETQYF,TGTGCCAGCAGTTTCGGAATCTTAGAGACCCAGTACTTC
TRBV7-9,few,.,TRBJ1-1,14,CASIRENQRTEAFF,TGTGCCAGTATCCGGGAGAACCAACGGACTGAAGCTTTCTTT
TRBV28,.,.,TRBJ1-5,14,CASSIPQSNQPQHF,TGTGCCAGCAGTATTCCCCAGTCCAATCAGCCCCAGCATTTT
TRBV10-3,.,.,TRBJ1-2,14,CAISGMTGSYGYTF,TGTGCCATCAGTGGTATGACAGGTTCCTATGGCTACACCTTC
TRBV24-1,many,.,TRBJ1-5,16,CATSDRTRGRWQPQHF,TGTGCCACCAGTGATCGTACCAGGGGACGGTGGCAGCCCCAGCATTTT
TRBV7-8,few,.,TRBJ2-7,14,CASGPLSTEYEQYF,TGTGCCAGCGGCCCCCTATCCACTGAATACGAGCAGTACTTC
TRBV11-2,.,TRBD1,TRBJ1-5,12,CATAQGVQPQHF,TGTGCCACGGCCCAGGGGGTCCAGCCCCAGCATTTT
TRBV20-1,.,.,TRBJ1-3,16,CSARGGDRTSGNTIYF,TGCAGTGCTAGAGGCGGGGACCGTACTAGTGGAAACACCATATATTTT
TRBV7-6,.,.,TRBJ2-2,15,CASSLSGSHTGELFF,TGTGCCAGCAGCTTATCCGGGTCGCACACCGGGGAGCTGTTTTTT
TRBV16,.,.,TRBJ1-4,15,CASSHSNRVNEKLFF,TGTGCCAGCAGCCACTCCAACAGGGTTAATGAAAAACTGTTTTTT
TRBV12-3/TRBV12-4,many,.,TRBJ1-1,13,CASSQGTGTEAFF,TGTGCCAGCAGCCAAGGGACGGGCACTGAAGCTTTCTTT
TRBV5-4,.,.,TRBJ1-2,13,CASSLGAEIVHTF,TGTGCCAGCAGCTTGGGGGCAGAGATTGTCCACACCTTC
TRBV9,many,.,TRBJ1-2,11,CASSPGFLKTF,TGTGCCAGCAGCCCTGGGTTTCTGAAGACCTTC
TRBV6-5,.,TRBD2,TRBJ2-3,19,CASSPGLAGGDGTTDTQYF,TGTGCCAGCAGTCCGGGACTAGCGGGGGGGGACGGGACCACAGATACGCAGTATTTT
TRBV10-2,medium-sized,TRBD1,TRBJ1-4,16,CASSAGDRELSEKLFF,TGCGCCAGCAGTGCCGGAGACAGGGAGCTGAGTGAAAAACTGTTTTTT
TRBV7-2,few,TRBD1,TRBJ1-6,15,CASSPQGEYNSPLHF,TGTGCCAGCAGCCCCCAGGGGGAATATAATTCACCCCTCCACTTT
TRBV7-8,.,TRBD1,TRBJ1-6,15,CASSSDRAGGSPLHF,TGTGCCAGCAGCTCAGACAGGGCCGGGGGTTCACCCCTCCACTTT
TRBV2,.,TRBD1,TRBJ1-6,14,CASPYEGTDSPLHF,TGTGCCAGCCCCTACGAGGGGACAGATTCACCCCTCCACTTT
TRBV9,.,.,TRBJ2-7,16,CASSVAAASHYLEQYF,TGTGCCAGCAGCGTAGCGGCAGCGTCCCATTATCTGGAGCAGTACTTC
TRBV7-9,.,TRBD1,TRBJ2-5,14,CASSRGTGDETQYF,TGTGCCAGCAGCCGGGGGACAGGGGACGAGACCCAGTACTTC
TRBV5-1,.,TRBD2,TRBJ2-7,16,CASSSQGLAGNAEQYF,TGCGCCAGCAGCTCCCAAGGACTAGCGGGAAACGCCGAGCAGTACTTC
TRBV7-2,.,TRBD2,TRBJ2-5,15,CASSPPLTSGETQYF,TGTGCCAGCAGCCCTCCATTGACTAGCGGGGAGACCCAGTACTTC
TRBV29-1,.,.,TRBJ1-1,13,CSSDPGIGTEAFF,TGCAGCAGTGACCCGGGAATTGGTACTGAAGCTTTCTTT
TRBV9,once,TRBD2,TRBJ2-7,16,CASSVEPASGAGEQYF,TGTGCCAGCAGCGTAGAACCCGCTAGCGGGGCGGGCGAGCAGTACTTC
TRBV10-1,.,.,TRBJ2-7,15,CASSESGEAPYEQYF,TGCGCCAGCAGTGAGTCAGGAGAGGCCCCCTACGAGCAGTACTTC
TRBV19,.,.,TRBJ1-2,11,CASSISGGYTF,TGTGCCAGTAGTATCTCCGGTGGCTACACCTTC
TRBV12-3/TRBV12-4,.,TRBD2,TRBJ2-5,15,CASSLGGGAGETQYF,TGTGCCAGCAGTTTAGGCGGGGGGGCAGGAGAGACCCAGTACTTC
TRBV7-6,many,.,TRBJ2-5,15,CASSLGWGWQETQYF,TGTGCCAGCAGCTTGGGTTGGGGTTGGCAAGAGACCCAGTACTTC